Reported below is one T cell receptor beta chain. Antigen specificity is unknown. The data were obtained in a study of T cells in Graves' hyperthyroidism and ophthalmopathy. Study results and limitations: Most thyroid-expanded clonotypes above 0.001 were also found in blood. Stable hyperthyroidism was told apart from ophthalmopathy by a model built on 13 V-J features.

Diagnosing involved the use of clinical symptoms, serum thyroxine and TRAb, thyroid ultrasound and orbital computed tomography. An approximately 9.8 ml volume of fresh peripheral blood provided the PBMCs. V gave up 4 bases and J gave up 1 base, with 11 bases separating them. The CDR3 has 14 residues. Germline V lookup: CDR1 SGDLS, CDR2 YYNGEE. Researchers took RNA transcripts and amplified the TCR beta CDR3 regions from them. HTBI primers were employed in a first-round RT-PCR of the TCR CDR3. One entry per CDR3 protein results from TCRdb running MiXCR on the multiplex PCR reads. The sample records fewer than 900,000 distinct CDR3 sequences, approximately 19% being singletons.

The TCR was taken from a woman between 50 and 59 years old with Graves' hyperthyroidism that later progressed to Graves' ophthalmopathy. The rearrangement joins TRBV9 to TRBJ1-2; perhaps TRBD1 as D (6 bases). Sequencing input: blood. This CDR3 is CASSLVGGNYGYTF. The CDR3 region has the DNA TGTGCCAGCAGCCTCGTAGGGGGTAACTATGGCTACACCTTC.